Following are 4 T cell receptor beta chains from one sample sequenced in a study of blood T cell repertoires in COVID-19. The method was immunoSEQ multiplex PCR; TCRdb's version includes in-frame clones alone and lacks a portion of them. The sample lists approximately 85,000 clones, roughly 89% seen once, with 4.3% in the top ten. Sequencing was done on a sample of peripheral blood. All receptors derive from a woman of 80 years or more with active or convalescent COVID-19.

The chain's CDR3 is CASSPDSVQETQYF. The CDR3 DNA sequence: TGTGCCAGCAGCCCGGACAGTGTTCAAGAGACCCAGTACTTC. The gene calls are TRBV9 and TRBJ2-5, with a tentative D call TRBD1 (6 bases). V was clipped by 4 bases and J by 2 bases, with 12 bases between them. Germline V CDR1 and CDR2: SGDLS, YYNGEE. The CDR3 is 14 residues long.

This clone was picked up a small number of times. The rearrangement uses TRBV6-6 and TRBJ2-7; TRBD1 might be the D (6 bases). The germline V gene encodes CDR1 MNHNY and CDR2 SVGAGI (reference sequence). The CDR3 has 14 residues. Trimming took 7 bases from V and 0 from J, leaving 13 bases between them. CDR3 region: CASISRGVSYEQYF. As DNA, the CDR3 is TGTGCCAGCATTTCCAGGGGAGTCTCCTACGAGCAGTACTTC.

The J gene is TRBJ1-1, the V gene TRBV4-1, with D perhaps matching TRBD1 (5 bases). The germline V and J ends were trimmed by 0 bases and 5 bases, with 13 bases remaining between them. Germline loops: CDR1 MGHRA, CDR2 YSYEKL. CDR3 size: 15 residues. The CDR3 sequence: CASSQEPGGLTEAFF. The CDR3 DNA sequence: TGCGCCAGCAGCCAAGAACCGGGGGGTTTGACTGAAGCTTTCTTT.

CDR3 nucleotide sequence: TGTGCCAGCAGCTTAGTAGCGGGAGGCTCCTACAATGAGCAGTTCTTC. The encoded protein is CASSLVAGGSYNEQFF. This chain joins TRBV7-2 and TRBJ2-1, with 10 bases identical to TRBD2. The length of the CDR3 is 16 residues. Germline V lookup: CDR1 SGHTA, CDR2 FQGNSA. The V and J ends lost 1 base and 0 bases, in that order; junction bases with no gene match: 0.